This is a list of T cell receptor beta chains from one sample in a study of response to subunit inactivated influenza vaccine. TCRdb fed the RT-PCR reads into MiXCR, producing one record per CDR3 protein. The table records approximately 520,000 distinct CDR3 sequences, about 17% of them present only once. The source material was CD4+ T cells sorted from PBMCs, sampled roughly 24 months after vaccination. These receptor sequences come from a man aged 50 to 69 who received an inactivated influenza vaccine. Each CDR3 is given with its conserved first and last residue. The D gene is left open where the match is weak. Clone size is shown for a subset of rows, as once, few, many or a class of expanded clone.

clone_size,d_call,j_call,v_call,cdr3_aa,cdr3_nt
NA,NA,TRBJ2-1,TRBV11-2,CASSLVRGAGEQFF,TGTGCCAGCAGCTTAGTCAGGGGGGCCGGTGAGCAGTTCTTC
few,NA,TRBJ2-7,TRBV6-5,CASMFRGSYEQYF,TGTGCCAGCATGTTCAGGGGATCCTACGAGCAGTACTTC
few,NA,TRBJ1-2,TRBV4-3,CASSQDRTLRGGYTF,TGCGCCAGCAGCCAAGATAGGACCCTACGGGGTGGCTACACCTTC
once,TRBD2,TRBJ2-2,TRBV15,CATSARGSGRPGELFF,TGTGCCACCAGCGCCCGGGGCAGCGGGAGACCCGGGGAGCTGTTTTTT
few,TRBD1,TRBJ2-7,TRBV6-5,CASSYKGTGDHEQYF,TGTGCCAGCAGTTATAAGGGGACAGGGGACCACGAGCAGTACTTC
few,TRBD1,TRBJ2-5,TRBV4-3,CASSQMTGFQETQYF,TGCGCCAGCAGCCAAATGACAGGGTTCCAAGAGACCCAGTACTTC
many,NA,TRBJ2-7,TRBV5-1,CASSFSRPGYEQYF,TGCGCCAGCAGCTTTTCCCGGCCCGGGTACGAGCAGTACTTC
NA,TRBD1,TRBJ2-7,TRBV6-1,CASRGTGDRSSYEQYF,TGTGCCAGCAGAGGGACAGGGGACAGGAGCTCCTACGAGCAGTACTTC
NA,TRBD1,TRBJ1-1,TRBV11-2,CASSLGGDRRMNAEAFF,TGTGCCAGCAGCTTAGGTGGGGACAGAAGGATGAACGCTGAAGCTTTCTTT
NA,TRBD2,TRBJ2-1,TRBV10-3,CAIGWTSGMDEQFF,TGTGCCATCGGCTGGACTAGCGGGATGGATGAGCAGTTCTTC